The following is a TCR beta chain sequence with its context. This CDR3 has 13 amino acids. The V end lost 0 bases, the J end lost 6 bases, and 7 bases lay between the germline ends. Germline V CDR1 and CDR2: SGDLS, YYNGEE. The sample comes from a study of blood T cell repertoires in COVID-19. About the study: Material from acute and convalescent COVID-19 was sourced from the United States, Italy and Spain. In each case, the material was cDNA or gDNA derived from T cells, B-cell-depleted T cells, or PBMCs.

Authors' data handling: Amplification with reference gene primers provided the estimates of nucleated cell counts. The repertoire was sequenced with immunoSEQ multiplex PCR; TCRdb's copy has only in-frame clones and lacks some. D and trimming were read from the DNA, whereas the V and J calls and clone size are those reported in that table. The sample shows about 160,000 clones, 70% to 90% of them seen only once. This TCR came from a woman aged 45-59 years who had recovered from COVID-19. Sequencing was done on a sample of PBMCs or T cells enriched from blood (not recorded which). The rearrangement joins TRBV9 to TRBJ2-4; a weak D match, TRBD1 (5 bases). For the CDR3, the DNA is TGTGCCAGCAGCGTAGGGCAGGGAAACATTCAGTACTTC. Its translation is CASSVGQGNIQYF. The full variable domain, its missing parts supplied by reference TRBV9 and TRBJ2-4, is DSGVTQTPKHLITATGQRVTLRCSPRSGDLSVYWYQQSLDQGLQFLIQYYNGEERAKGNILERFSAQQFPDLHSELNLSSLELGDSALYFCASSVGQGNIQYFGAGTRLSVL.